Listed below are T cell receptor beta chains from one sample, sequenced in a study of fetal regulatory T cell absence and autoimmunity. TCRdb keeps only in-frame clones here, not all; method: immunoSEQ multiplex PCR. Of about 50,000 clones in the sample, around 83% were seen once. Sequencing was performed on cord blood. These receptors were collected from a newborn boy with IPEX syndrome. Each CDR3 is given without its conserved first and last residue. The order of the fields is V gene, clone size, J gene, D gene, CDR3 protein. D genes are given only for firm matches. Clone size is not always given. Where it is, it says once, few, many or a class for expanded clones.

TRBV4-2	-	TRBJ2-3	TRBD1	ASSRVDRGTSTDTQY
TRBV5-1	few	TRBJ2-2	TRBD2	ASSRTSGELF
TRBV5-1	-	TRBJ1-1	-	ASSSLQGMNTEAF
TRBV27	-	TRBJ1-2	-	ASSPQGLANYGYT
TRBV27	-	TRBJ1-1	TRBD1	ASTNTGGTEAF
TRBV27	-	TRBJ1-5	-	ASSLSGRSSQH
TRBV7-2	-	TRBJ1-1	-	ASSFGRGAGTEAF
TRBV13	-	TRBJ2-2	TRBD2	ASSLGWRGTTLWELF
TRBV5-3	once	TRBJ2-1	TRBD2	ARSQRLAGIYNEQF
TRBV18	-	TRBJ1-2	-	ASSPDTNYGYT
TRBV6-5	-	TRBJ1-2	-	ASSYWGGAGMSYT
TRBV6-5	-	TRBJ1-6	-	ASRQGLSSPLH
TRBV4-3	once	TRBJ1-2	TRBD1	ASSQERTGGNYGYT
TRBV9	-	TRBJ2-6	TRBD1	ASSVDGTGGISGANVLT
TRBV29-1	-	TRBJ2-1	TRBD2	SVEELAGSGEANEQF
TRBV6-6	-	TRBJ1-4	-	ASSLNAGAEKLF
TRBV4-2	-	TRBJ2-7	TRBD2	ASSQDSGRFTYEQY
TRBV10-2	-	TRBJ2-3	-	ASNLLGGPWDTQY
TRBV4-2	-	TRBJ1-2	TRBD1	ASSQGTGGYGYT
TRBV20-1	-	TRBJ2-7	-	SASGAYEQY
TRBV10-2	-	TRBJ2-3	TRBD2	ASRGLAGTDTQY
TRBV4-2	-	TRBJ1-4	-	ASSQDNGATNEKLF
TRBV6-5	-	TRBJ2-7	-	ASSVRYPYEQY
TRBV11-2	-	TRBJ1-2	-	ASSLEGSYGYT
TRBV29-1	-	TRBJ1-1	-	SVDRGADRAF
TRBV6-5	few	TRBJ2-7	TRBD1	ASRPDRGEYYEQY
TRBV6-4	-	TRBJ2-1	-	ASSREQF
TRBV27	once	TRBJ1-5	-	ASRPARNRNQPQH
TRBV14	-	TRBJ1-2	-	ASSQAGRNGYT
TRBV2	-	TRBJ1-4	-	ASYAGTPEEKLF
TRBV5-6	-	TRBJ2-7	TRBD2	ASSSPGSGGFSSYEQY
TRBV5-1	-	TRBJ2-2	TRBD2	ASSLGLAGPNTGELF
TRBV6-5	-	TRBJ1-1	-	ASSRAFSVSEAF
TRBV4-1	-	TRBJ2-7	-	ASSQETDYEQY
TRBV29-1	once	TRBJ1-1	-	SVNAGWGNTEAF
TRBV25-1	-	TRBJ1-4	-	ASSLRGRNEKLF
TRBV4-3	-	-	TRBD2	ASSQAPTSGGLPYEQY
TRBV6-5	-	TRBJ2-3	TRBD2	ASSPSGGAADTQY
TRBV6-1	-	TRBJ2-3	-	ASSGGSTDTQY
TRBV4-1	once	TRBJ2-1	TRBD1	ASSQDRGRGNEQF
TRBV6-1	-	TRBJ1-2	-	ASSAGLYGYT
TRBV4-3	-	TRBJ2-5	-	ASSQGPQETQY
TRBV30	-	TRBJ2-7	-	AWTPLTWVTYEQY
TRBV9	few	TRBJ1-1	-	ASSLQGTEAF
TRBV19	once	TRBJ1-5	-	ASSSSPRGGNQPQH
TRBV19	few	TRBJ2-7	-	ASSPSSDTYEQY
TRBV7-6	-	TRBJ1-1	TRBD1	ASSFFTGDETEAF